The source of this TCR beta chain is a study of blood T cell repertoires in COVID-19. Study summary: COVID-19 samples, acute and convalescent, were from the United States, Italy and Spain. In each case, the material was cDNA or gDNA derived from T cells, B-cell-depleted T cells, or PBMCs.

Per germline, CDR1 MDHEN and CDR2 SYDVKM. The V end lost 2 bases, the J end lost 4 bases, and 18 bases lay between the germline ends. The CDR3 extends over 17 amino acids. Authors' data handling: Scientists estimated how many nucleated cells there were by amplifying reference gene primers. Measured with immunoSEQ multiplex PCR; TCRdb has only the in-frame clones, and not every one. The DNA was the basis for D and trimming; V, J and clone size are from that table. The sample gives 130,000 to 150,000 clones, approximately 91% of which show up once; roughly a tenth is in the top ten. Sequencing input: peripheral blood. The source is a man aged 50-59 years with active or convalescent COVID-19. The V gene is TRBV28, the J gene TRBJ1-3; D might be TRBD1 (6 bases). The CDR3 DNA is TGTGCCAGCAGTTTACCCTCGCGGGGGGCAGGAGGAAACACCATATATTTT. It translates to CASSLPSRGAGGNTIYF.